This T cell receptor beta chain was captured by sequencing in a study of beta chain features in type 1 diabetes. Study-wide results and caveats: Moderate but significant shortening of TCRB CDR3s was recorded in all four CD4+ subsets from Type 1 diabetes patients. Small HLA sub-analyses could not settle whether HLA shapes TCRB rearrangement. Naive, central memory and Treg TCRB repertoires appeared more alike in patients than in healthy donors.

Sorted populations all exceeded 98% purity. V trimming: 2 bases; J trimming: 4 bases; junction bases outside the gene matches: 5. Germline CDR1 and CDR2: MNHEY and SVGAGI. This CDR3 comprises 15 residues. The whole isolated RNA underwent reverse transcription, so sequencing captured expressed TCRB transcripts. Using immunoSEQ multiplex PCR, the repertoire was profiled, and TCRdb retains in-frame clones only, with some absent. The sample lists roughly 300,000 clones, 14% occurring once. In the case of this clone: No antigen is known for it.

The chain joins TRBV6-5 to TRBJ2-1; TRBD2 matches at 7 bases. The sequence was obtained from a man aged 25-45 years with type 1 diabetes. The sequencing sample was made of naive CD4+ T cells from blood. CDR3 sequence reads: CASSYGAGEYNEQFF. The CDR3 DNA reads as TGTGCCAGCAGTTACGGGGCGGGAGAGTACAATGAGCAGTTCTTC.